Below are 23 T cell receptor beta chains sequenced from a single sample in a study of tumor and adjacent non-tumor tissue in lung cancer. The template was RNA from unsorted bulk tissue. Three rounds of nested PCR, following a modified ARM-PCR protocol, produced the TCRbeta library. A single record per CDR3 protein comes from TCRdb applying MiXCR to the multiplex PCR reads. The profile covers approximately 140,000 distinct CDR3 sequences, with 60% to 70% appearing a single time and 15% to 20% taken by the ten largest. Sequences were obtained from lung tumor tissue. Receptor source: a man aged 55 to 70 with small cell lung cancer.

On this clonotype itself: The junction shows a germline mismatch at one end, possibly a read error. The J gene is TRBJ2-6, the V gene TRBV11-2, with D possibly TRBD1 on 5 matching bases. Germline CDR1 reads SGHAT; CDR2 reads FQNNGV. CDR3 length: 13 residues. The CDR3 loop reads CDSSLAGANVLTF. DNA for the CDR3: TGTGACAGCAGCCTCGCTGGGGCCAATGTCCTGACTTTC.

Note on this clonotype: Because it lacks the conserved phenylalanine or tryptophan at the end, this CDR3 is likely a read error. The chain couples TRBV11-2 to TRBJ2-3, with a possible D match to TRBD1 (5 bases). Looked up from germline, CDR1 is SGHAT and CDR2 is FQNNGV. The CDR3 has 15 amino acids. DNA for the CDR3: TGTGCCAGCAACTTAAGGGGAAGGAGCACAGATACGCAGTATTCT. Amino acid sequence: CASNLRGRSTDTQYS.

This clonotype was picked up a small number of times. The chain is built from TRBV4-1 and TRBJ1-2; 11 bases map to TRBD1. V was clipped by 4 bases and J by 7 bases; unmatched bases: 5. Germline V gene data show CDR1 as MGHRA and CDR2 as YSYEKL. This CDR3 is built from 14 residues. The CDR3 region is CASSPGQGAGGYTF. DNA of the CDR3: TGCGCCAGCAGCCCAGGACAGGGGGCGGGTGGCTACACCTTC.

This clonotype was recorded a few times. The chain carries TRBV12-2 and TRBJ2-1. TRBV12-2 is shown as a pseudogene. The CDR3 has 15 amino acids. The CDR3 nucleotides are TGTGCAAGTCGCTTAAAAGGAGTAACCTACAATGAGCAGTTCTTC. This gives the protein CASRLKGVTYNEQFF.

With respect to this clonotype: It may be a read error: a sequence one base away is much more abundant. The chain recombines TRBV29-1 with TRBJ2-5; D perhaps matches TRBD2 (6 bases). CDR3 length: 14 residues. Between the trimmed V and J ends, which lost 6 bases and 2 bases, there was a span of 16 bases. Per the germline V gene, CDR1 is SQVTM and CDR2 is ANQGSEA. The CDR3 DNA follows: TGCAGCGTCACCAGGGACGGGGGACAAGAGACCCAGTACTTC. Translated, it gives CSVTRDGGQETQYF.

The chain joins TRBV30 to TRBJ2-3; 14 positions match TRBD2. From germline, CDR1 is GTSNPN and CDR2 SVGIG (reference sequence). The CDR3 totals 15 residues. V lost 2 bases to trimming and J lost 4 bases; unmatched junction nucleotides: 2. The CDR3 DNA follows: TGTGCCTGGAGTATGACTAGCGGGAGGGCAGATACGCAGTATTTT. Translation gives CAWSMTSGRADTQYF.

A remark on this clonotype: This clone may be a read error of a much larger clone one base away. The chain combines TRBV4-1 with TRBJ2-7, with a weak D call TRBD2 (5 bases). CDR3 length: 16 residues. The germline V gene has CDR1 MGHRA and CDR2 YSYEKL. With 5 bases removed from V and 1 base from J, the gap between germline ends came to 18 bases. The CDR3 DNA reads TGCGCCAGCAGCGTAGGACGAGGACTGGCATCCTACGAGCAGTACTTC. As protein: CASSVGRGLASYEQYF.

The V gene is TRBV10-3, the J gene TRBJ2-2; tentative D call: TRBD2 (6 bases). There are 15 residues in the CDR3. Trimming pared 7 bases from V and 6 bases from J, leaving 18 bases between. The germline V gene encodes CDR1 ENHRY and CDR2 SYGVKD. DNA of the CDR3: TGTGCCATCAAGACTAGTGGGAGTAGGGCCGGGGAGCTGTTTTTT. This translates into CAIKTSGSRAGELFF.

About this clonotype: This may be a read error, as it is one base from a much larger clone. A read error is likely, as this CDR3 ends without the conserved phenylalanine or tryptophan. The CDR3 is CASSRGTGELFS. The CDR3 DNA sequence: TGTGCCAGCAGTCGGGGGACCGGGGAGCTGTTTTCT. The chain joins TRBV12-3 or TRBV12-4 to TRBJ2-2, with D tentatively TRBD2 (6 bases). CDR3 length equals 12 residues. V shed 5 bases and J shed 5 bases, with 6 bases lying between them.

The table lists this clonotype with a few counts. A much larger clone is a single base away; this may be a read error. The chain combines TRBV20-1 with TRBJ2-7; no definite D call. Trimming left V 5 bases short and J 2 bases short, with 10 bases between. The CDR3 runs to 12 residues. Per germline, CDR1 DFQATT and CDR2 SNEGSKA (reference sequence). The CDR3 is CSAVLSPYEQYF. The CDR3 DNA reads TGCAGTGCTGTGTTGAGCCCCTACGAGCAGTACTTC.

CDR3 region: CSARRGDNGYTF. As DNA, the CDR3 is TGCAGTGCTAGACGGGGAGACAATGGCTACACCTTC. The chain is built from TRBV20-1 and TRBJ1-2, with D unclear. Deletions cut 2 bases from V and 6 bases from J, with 10 bases between. Germline lookup yields CDR1 DFQATT and CDR2 SNEGSKA (reference sequence). The CDR3 sequence is 12 residues long.

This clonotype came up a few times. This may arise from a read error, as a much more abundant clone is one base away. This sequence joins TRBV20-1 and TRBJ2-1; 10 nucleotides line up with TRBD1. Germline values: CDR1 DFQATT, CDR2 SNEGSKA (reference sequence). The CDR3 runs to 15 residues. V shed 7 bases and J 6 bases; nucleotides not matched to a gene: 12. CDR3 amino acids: CSVADRQGASNEQFF. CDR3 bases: TGCAGTGTGGCGGACAGACAGGGGGCCTCCAATGAGCAGTTCTTC.

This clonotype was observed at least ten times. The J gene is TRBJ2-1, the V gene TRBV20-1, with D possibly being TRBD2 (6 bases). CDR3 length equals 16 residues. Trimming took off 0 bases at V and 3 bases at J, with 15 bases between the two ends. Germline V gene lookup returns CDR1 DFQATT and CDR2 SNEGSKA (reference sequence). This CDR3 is CSARDQSSVFYNEQFF. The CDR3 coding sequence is TGCAGTGCTAGAGATCAGTCTAGCGTTTTCTACAATGAGCAGTTCTTC.

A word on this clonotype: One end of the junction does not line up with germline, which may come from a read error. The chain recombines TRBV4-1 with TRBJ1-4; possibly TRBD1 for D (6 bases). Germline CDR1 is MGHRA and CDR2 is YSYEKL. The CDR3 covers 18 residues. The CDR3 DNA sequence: TGCGCCACCAGCCAAGCTTTCAGGGGCTCGTCATCTAATGAAAAACTGTTTTTT. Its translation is CATSQAFRGSSSNEKLFF.

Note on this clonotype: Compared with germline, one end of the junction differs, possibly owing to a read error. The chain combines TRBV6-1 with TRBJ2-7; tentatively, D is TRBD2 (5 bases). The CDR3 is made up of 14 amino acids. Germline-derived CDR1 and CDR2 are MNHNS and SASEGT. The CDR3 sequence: CVSSEAGGRYEQYF. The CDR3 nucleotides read TGTGTCAGCAGTGAGGCGGGCGGACGCTACGAGCAGTACTTC.

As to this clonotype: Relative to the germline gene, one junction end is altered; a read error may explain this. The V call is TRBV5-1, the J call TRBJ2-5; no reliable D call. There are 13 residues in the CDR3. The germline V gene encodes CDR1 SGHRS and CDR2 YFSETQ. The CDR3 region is CASSHVQQGTQYF. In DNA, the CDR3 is TGCGCCAGCAGCCATGTACAGCAAGGGACCCAGTACTTC.

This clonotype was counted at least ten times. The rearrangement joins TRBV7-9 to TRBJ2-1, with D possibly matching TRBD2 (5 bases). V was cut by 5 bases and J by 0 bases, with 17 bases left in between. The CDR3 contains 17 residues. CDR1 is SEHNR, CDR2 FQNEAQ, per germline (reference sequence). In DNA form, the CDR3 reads TGTGCCAGCAGCCCCAGGTTAGCGACAAGCTCCTACAATGAGCAGTTCTTC. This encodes CASSPRLATSSYNEQFF. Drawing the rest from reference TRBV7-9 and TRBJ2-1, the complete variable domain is DTGVSQNPRHKITKRGQNVTFRCDPISEHNRLYWYRQTLGQGPEFLTYFQNEAQLEKSRLLSDRFSAERPKGSFSTLEIQRTEQGDSAMYLCASSPRLATSSYNEQFFGPGTRLTVL.

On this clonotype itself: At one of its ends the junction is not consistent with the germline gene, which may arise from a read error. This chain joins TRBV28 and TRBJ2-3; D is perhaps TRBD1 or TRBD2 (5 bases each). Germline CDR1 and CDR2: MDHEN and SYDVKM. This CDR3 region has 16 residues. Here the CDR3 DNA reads TGTGCCAGTAGTTTAGGTCGGGGCCGGGCTACAGATACGCAGTATTTT. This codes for CASSLGRGRATDTQYF.

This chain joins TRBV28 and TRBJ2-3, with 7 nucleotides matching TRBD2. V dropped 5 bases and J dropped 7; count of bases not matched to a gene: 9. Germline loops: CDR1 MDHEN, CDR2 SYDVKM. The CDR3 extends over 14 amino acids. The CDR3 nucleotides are TGTGCCAGCAGTCGGACTAGTCTCTCATATACGCAGTATTTT. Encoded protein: CASSRTSLSYTQYF.

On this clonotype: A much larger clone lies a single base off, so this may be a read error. The CDR3 here is CASSEAQGPRDQYF. The CDR3, as DNA: TGTGCCAGCAGTGAAGCGCAGGGCCCGCGCGATCAGTACTTC. The chain is built from TRBV6-1 and TRBJ2-7; tentatively, D is TRBD1 (5 bases). Germline V gene sequence: CDR1 MNHNS, CDR2 SASEGT. There are 14 residues in the CDR3. V was cut by 0 bases and J by 10 bases, with 16 bases left in between.

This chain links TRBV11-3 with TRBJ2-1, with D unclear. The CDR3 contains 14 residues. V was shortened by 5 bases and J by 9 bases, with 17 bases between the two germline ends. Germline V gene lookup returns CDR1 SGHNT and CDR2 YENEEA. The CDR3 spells CASSPQAALSEQFF. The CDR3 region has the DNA TGTGCCAGCAGCCCGCAGGCGGCGCTAAGTGAGCAGTTCTTC. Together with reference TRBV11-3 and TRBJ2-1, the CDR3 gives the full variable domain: EAGVVQSPRYKIIEKKQPVAFWCNPISGHNTLYWYLQNLGQGPELLIRYENEEAVDDSQLPKDRFSAERLKGVDSTLKIQPAELGDSAVYLCASSPQAALSEQFFGPGTRLTVL.

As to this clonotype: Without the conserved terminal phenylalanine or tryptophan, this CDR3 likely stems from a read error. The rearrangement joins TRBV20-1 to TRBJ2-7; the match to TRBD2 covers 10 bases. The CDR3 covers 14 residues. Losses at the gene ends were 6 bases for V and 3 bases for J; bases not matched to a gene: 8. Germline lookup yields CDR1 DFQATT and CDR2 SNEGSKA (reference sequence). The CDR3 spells CSAIGLAVDYEQYS. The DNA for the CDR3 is TGCAGTGCCATCGGACTAGCGGTAGACTACGAGCAGTACTCC.

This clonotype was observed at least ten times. The DNA of the CDR3 is TGCAGCGTTGAAGCCCGAAGACGGGGCTCCTACGAGCAGTACTTC. Protein product: CSVEARRRGSYEQYF. The chain carries TRBV29-1 and TRBJ2-7, with a weak D call TRBD2 (5 bases). Germline V gene lookup returns CDR1 SQVTM and CDR2 ANQGSEA. Between the trimmed V and J ends, which lost 1 base and 0 bases, there was a span of 13 bases. The length of the CDR3 is 15 residues.